These 16 T cell receptor beta chains were sequenced from one sample in a study of CD8 T cells in Susac syndrome. RNA was extracted with the RNeasy kit, and a quantity of roughly 0.5 to 1 ug was reverse transcribed using random hexamers. TCRdb re-derived calls from the immunoSEQ multiplex PCR reads in MiXCR, one entry per CDR3 protein. The table shows 95,000 to 150,000 distinct CDR3 sequences, with more than 90% occurring only once. Sequencing was carried out using CD4+ T cells from PBMCs. These receptors were taken from a human donor in good health.

The V gene is TRBV29-1, the J gene TRBJ2-3; D is perhaps TRBD2 (6 bases). This CDR3 spans 16 amino acids. With 7 bases removed from V and 0 bases from J, the gap between germline ends came to 20 bases. CDR1 is SQVTM, CDR2 ANQGSEA, per germline. The CDR3 sequence: CSAEPGTHTSTDTQYF. CDR3 bases: TGCAGCGCCGAGCCGGGGACTCACACTAGCACAGATACGCAGTATTTT.

DNA of the CDR3: TGTGCCAGCAGTTCACCGGGACCGCTCTTCTACGAGCAGTACTTC. It yields the protein CASSSPGPLFYEQYF. The gene calls are TRBV12-3 or TRBV12-4 and TRBJ2-7; possibly TRBD1 or TRBD2 for D (5 bases each). The CDR3 loop spans 15 amino acids. V was clipped by 4 bases and J by 3 bases, with 16 bases between them.

The genes are TRBV7-2 and TRBJ1-1; D is unresolved. V lost 3 bases and J 12 bases, leaving 14 bases between the germline ends. Germline V gene data show CDR1 as SGHTA and CDR2 as FQGNSA. The CDR3 contains 12 residues. The DNA of the CDR3 is TGTGCCAGCAGCTTTAGAGGGCAGAAATCTTTCTTT. Translated, it gives CASSFRGQKSFF.

The chain links TRBV6-6 to TRBJ1-3, with D unresolved. CDR1 is MNHNY and CDR2 is SVGAGI in the germline V gene (reference sequence). Between the trimmed V and J ends, which lost 4 bases and 4 bases, there was a span of 5 bases. The length of the CDR3 is 12 residues. CDR3 loop: CASSLAGNTIYF. In DNA form, the CDR3 reads TGTGCCAGCAGTTTGGCCGGAAACACCATATATTTT.

The V gene is TRBV9, the J gene TRBJ2-7; 8 nucleotides line up with TRBD1. The CDR3 extends over 15 amino acids. V dropped 3 bases and J dropped 5; count of bases not matched to a gene: 10. CDR1 and CDR2 from the germline V gene are SGDLS and YYNGEE. This CDR3 reads CASSAQTGEIDEQYF. The CDR3 DNA follows: TGTGCCAGCAGCGCCCAGACAGGGGAAATCGACGAGCAGTACTTC.

This chain connects TRBV20-1 to TRBJ2-7; possibly TRBD2 for D (6 bases). V was cut by 1 base and J by 4 bases, with 17 bases left in between. Germline V gene lookup returns CDR1 DFQATT and CDR2 SNEGSKA (reference sequence). This CDR3 is built from 15 residues. The CDR3 nucleotides are TGCAGTGCTAGAGCTCCGATAACCGGGGGTTACGAGCAGTACTTC. This sequence encodes CSARAPITGGYEQYF.

The V gene is TRBV6-5, the J gene TRBJ1-1; D remains ambiguous. CDR1 is MNHEY, CDR2 SVGAGI, per germline. The CDR3 is 14 residues long. The V and J ends lost 7 bases and 0 bases respectively, with 12 bases between them. The CDR3 is CASTPQRMNTEAFF. Written as DNA, the CDR3 is TGTGCCAGCACCCCGCAGCGCATGAACACTGAAGCTTTCTTT.

This clonotype showed up just once. This sequence joins TRBV7-6 and TRBJ1-2; TRBD1 matches at 8 bases. V gave up 5 bases and J gave up 5 bases; unmatched junction bases: 10. The CDR3 contains 15 residues. The germline gives CDR1 SGHVS, CDR2 FNYEAQ. The CDR3 DNA follows: TGTGCCAGCAGCCCCCTCGGACAGGGTTGGTATGGCTACACCTTC. It codes for CASSPLGQGWYGYTF.

The gene calls are TRBV30 and TRBJ1-4; D is possibly TRBD1 (5 bases). CDR1 and CDR2 (germline): GTSNPN, SVGIG (reference sequence). The ends were cut back, 0 bases at V and 11 bases at J, with 7 bases in the middle. The CDR3 has 11 amino acids. The DNA of the CDR3 is TGTGCCTGGAGTGTACAGGATAAACTGTTTTTT. Amino acids: CAWSVQDKLFF. Full variable domain (missing parts from reference TRBV30 and TRBJ1-4): SQTIHQWPATLVQPVGSPLSLECTVEGTSNPNLYWYRQAAGRGLQLLFYSVGIGQISSEVPQNLSASRPQDRQFILSSKKLLLSDSGFYLCAWSVQDKLFFGSGTQLSVL.

The chain links TRBV11-2 to TRBJ1-2, with 9 nucleotides matching TRBD1. CDR3 length equals 11 residues. CDR1 SGHAT and CDR2 FQNNGV come from the germline V gene. The V gene end was trimmed by 10 bases and the J gene end by 7 bases; junction bases not matched to a gene: 4. DNA for the CDR3: TGTGCCACCCCGGGACAGGGTGGCTACACCTTC. Translated, it gives CATPGQGGYTF.

The rearrangement links TRBV5-5 to TRBJ1-2, with D hard to call. Germline CDR1 reads SGHKS; CDR2 reads YYEKEE (reference sequence). The CDR3 covers 14 residues. The V end lost 0 bases, the J end lost 1 base, and 7 bases lay between the germline ends. CDR3 amino acids: CASSLGLGNYGYTF. As DNA, the CDR3 is TGTGCCAGCAGCTTGGGTCTCGGTAACTATGGCTACACCTTC. The whole variable domain, filled in from reference TRBV5-5 and TRBJ1-2, reads DAGVTQSPTHLIKTRGQQVTLRCSPISGHKSVSWYQQVLGQGPQFIFQYYEKEERGRGNFPDRFSARQFPNYSSELNVNALLLGDSALYLCASSLGLGNYGYTFGSGTRLTVV.

The V gene is TRBV11-3, the J gene TRBJ2-2, with D perhaps matching TRBD1 (6 bases). Germline-derived CDR1 and CDR2 are SGHNT and YENEEA. V was trimmed by 5 bases and J by 3 bases, leaving 10 bases between them. CDR3 length: 14 residues. The CDR3 sequence is CASSRRQDTGELFF. The CDR3 coding sequence is TGTGCCAGCAGCCGTCGACAGGACACCGGGGAGCTGTTTTTT. The full variable domain, rest sourced from reference TRBV11-3 and TRBJ2-2, is EAGVVQSPRYKIIEKKQPVAFWCNPISGHNTLYWYLQNLGQGPELLIRYENEEAVDDSQLPKDRFSAERLKGVDSTLKIQPAELGDSAVYLCASSRRQDTGELFFGEGSRLTVL.

This rearrangement joins TRBV7-2 to TRBJ1-1; weak D call: TRBD1 (5 bases). The CDR3 consists of 13 residues. Germline assignment: CDR1 SGHTA and CDR2 FQGNSA. The V end lost 2 bases, the J end lost 11 bases, and 15 bases lay between the germline ends. The CDR3 coding sequence is TGTGCCAGCAGCTTAATGTCGGGGGTGGTGGCTTTCTTT. As protein: CASSLMSGVVAFF.

The CDR3 region is CASSPPGRVDTQYF. The CDR3 bases are TGTGCCAGCAGCCCCCCGGGGAGAGTAGATACGCAGTATTTT. This chain joins TRBV4-2 and TRBJ2-3; D perhaps matches TRBD2 (5 bases). The V and J ends lost 4 bases and 5 bases respectively, with 13 bases between them. The CDR3 is 14 amino acids. Germline lookup yields CDR1 LGHNA and CDR2 YNFKEQ.

J is TRBJ2-2 and V is TRBV25-1; D ambiguous. V was shortened by 3 bases and J by 4 bases, with 0 bases between the two germline ends. There are 11 residues in the CDR3. Germline-derived CDR1 and CDR2 are MGHDK and SYGVNS. The CDR3 region has the DNA TGTGCCAGCAGTGACACCGGGGAGCTGTTTTTT. Its translation: CASSDTGELFF.

This sequence joins TRBV12-3 or TRBV12-4 and TRBJ2-3; 8 bases map to TRBD2. The CDR3 extends over 15 amino acids. J was trimmed by 4 bases and V by 7 bases; bases with no gene match: 10. Here the CDR3 reads CASIRSGSGADTQYF. The DNA for the CDR3 is TGTGCCAGCATTAGAAGCGGGAGCGGTGCAGATACGCAGTATTTT.